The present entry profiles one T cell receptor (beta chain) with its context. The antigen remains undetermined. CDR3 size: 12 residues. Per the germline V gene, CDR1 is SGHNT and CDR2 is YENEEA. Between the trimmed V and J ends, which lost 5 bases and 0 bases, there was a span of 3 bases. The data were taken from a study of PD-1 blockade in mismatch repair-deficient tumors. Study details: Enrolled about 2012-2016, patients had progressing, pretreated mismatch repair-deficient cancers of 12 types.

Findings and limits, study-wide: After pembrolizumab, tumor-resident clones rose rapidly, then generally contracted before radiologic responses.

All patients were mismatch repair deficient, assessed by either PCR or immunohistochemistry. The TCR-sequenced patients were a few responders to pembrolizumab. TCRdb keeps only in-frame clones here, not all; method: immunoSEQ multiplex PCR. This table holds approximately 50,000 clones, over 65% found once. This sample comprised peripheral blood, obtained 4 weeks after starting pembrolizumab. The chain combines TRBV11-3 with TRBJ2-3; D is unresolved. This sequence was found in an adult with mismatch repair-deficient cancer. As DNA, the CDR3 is TGTGCCAGCAGCACAAGCACAGATACGCAGTATTTT. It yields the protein CASSTSTDTQYF. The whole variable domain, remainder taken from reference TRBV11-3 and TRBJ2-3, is EAGVVQSPRYKIIEKKQPVAFWCNPISGHNTLYWYLQNLGQGPELLIRYENEEAVDDSQLPKDRFSAERLKGVDSTLKIQPAELGDSAVYLCASSTSTDTQYFGPGTRLTVL.